These 14 T cell receptor beta chains share one sample of origin, sequenced in a study of PD-1 blockade in classical Hodgkin lymphoma. Clones were read by immunoSEQ multiplex PCR, and TCRdb kept only the in-frame ones, dropping some. The sample includes over 25,000 clones, 90% to 95% seen only once; the top ten take around 2.5%. Time point in this sample: newly diagnosed, previously untreated cHL patient sample. Sequencing was done on a sample of peripheral blood mononuclear cells (PBMCs). The receptors derive from a human donor with classical Hodgkin lymphoma.

This clone is a singleton in its sample. The CDR3: CASSELPGQGTTQYF. The DNA of the CDR3 is TGTGCCAGCAGTGAACTCCCGGGACAGGGAACGACCCAGTACTTC. The chain is built from TRBV6-1 and TRBJ2-5, with 9 bases identical to TRBD1. Trimming removed 2 bases from V and 7 bases from J; junction bases left unmatched: 8. The CDR3 is made up of 15 amino acids. Germline CDR1 is MNHNS and CDR2 is SASEGT.

This clone has a single count. J is TRBJ2-3 and V is TRBV2; TRBD2 agrees at 13 bases. Trimming removed 6 bases from V and 2 bases from J; junction bases left unmatched: 2. The germline gives CDR1 SNHLY, CDR2 FYNNEI. The CDR3 totals 15 residues. The CDR3 spells CASSGLAGVTDTQYF. The CDR3 bases are TGTGCCAGCAGCGGACTAGCGGGAGTCACAGATACGCAGTATTTT.

V gene TRBV27 combines with J gene TRBJ2-2; 9 bases are shared with TRBD2. The germline V gene encodes CDR1 MNHEY and CDR2 SMNVEV (reference sequence). The V gene end was trimmed by 8 bases and the J gene end by 6 bases; junction bases not matched to a gene: 10. This CDR3 has 15 amino acids. The DNA of the CDR3 is TGTGCCAGCGCCTACGGCCTAGCGGGGTCCGGGGAGCTGTTTTTT. Protein product: CASAYGLAGSGELFF.

The chain uses TRBV5-1 and TRBJ2-6; D is unclear. Trimming removed 3 bases at V and 4 bases at J, with 14 bases between. Germline V gives CDR1 SGHRS, CDR2 YFSETQ. The CDR3 has 16 amino acids. The CDR3 loop is CASSSSDFSGANVLTF. In DNA form, the CDR3 reads TGCGCCAGCAGCTCCTCGGATTTTTCCGGGGCCAACGTCCTGACTTTC.

V gene TRBV18 combines with J gene TRBJ2-6; TRBD1 might be the D (6 bases). The length of the CDR3 is 19 residues. In germline, CDR1 is KGHSH, CDR2 LQKENI. Trimming left V 2 bases short and J 0 bases short, with 17 bases between. Written as DNA, the CDR3 is TGTGCCAGCTCACCAGGCCCAGGGGACCGCGTCTCTGGGGCCAACGTCCTGACTTTC. Its translation is CASSPGPGDRVSGANVLTF.

J is TRBJ2-1 and V is TRBV6-5; 11 bases line up with TRBD2. With V trimmed by 7 bases and J by 6 bases, 8 bases remained unmatched. Germline-derived CDR1 and CDR2 are MNHEY and SVGAGI. This CDR3 is built from 15 residues. CDR3 sequence: CASMILAGEGNEQFF. CDR3 nucleotide sequence: TGTGCCAGCATGATACTAGCGGGAGAAGGCAATGAGCAGTTCTTC.

J is TRBJ2-7 and V is TRBV6-9; no definite D call. CDR1 is MNHGY, CDR2 SVAAGI, per germline. The CDR3 is 16 amino acids. The V end was cut by 3 bases, the J end by 7 bases, with 22 bases between. The CDR3 loop is CASSYYRITSFKEQYF. In nucleotides, the CDR3 is TGTGCCAGCAGTTACTACCGGATAACCTCATTTAAAGAGCAGTACTTC.

This clone was seen just once. The chain carries TRBV9 and TRBJ2-3, with a weak D call TRBD1 (5 bases). The ends were cut back, 6 bases at V and 4 bases at J, with 12 bases in the middle. The CDR3 loop spans 13 amino acids. CDR1 and CDR2 (germline): SGDLS, YYNGEE. The CDR3 coding sequence is TGTGCCAGCACCAACCCCAGGGCAGATACGCAGTATTTT. It specifies CASTNPRADTQYF. The full variable domain, its missing parts supplied by reference TRBV9 and TRBJ2-3, is DSGVTQTPKHLITATGQRVTLRCSPRSGDLSVYWYQQSLDQGLQFLIQYYNGEERAKGNILERFSAQQFPDLHSELNLSSLELGDSALYFCASTNPRADTQYFGPGTRLTVL.

The rearrangement links TRBV6-5 to TRBJ2-1; 7 bases align to TRBD1. Germline V gene data show CDR1 as MNHEY and CDR2 as SVGAGI. The CDR3 spans 13 residues. Losses at the gene ends were 5 bases for V and 9 bases for J; bases not matched to a gene: 7. CDR3 amino acids: CASSQTGTVEQFF. The CDR3 bases are TGTGCCAGCAGTCAAACCGGGACAGTTGAGCAGTTCTTC.

This rearrangement joins TRBV18 to TRBJ2-3; 11 positions agree with TRBD1. From germline, CDR1 is KGHSH and CDR2 LQKENI. The CDR3 loop spans 17 amino acids. V was clipped by 4 bases and J by 3 bases; unmatched bases: 9. This CDR3 is CASSRSDRGRGTDTQYF. The CDR3 DNA sequence: TGTGCCAGCTCACGCTCGGACAGGGGGCGTGGAACAGATACGCAGTATTTT.

The rearrangement joins TRBV14 to TRBJ2-1, with TRBD2 identical over 7 bases. The V and J ends lost 4 bases and 6 bases, in that order; junction bases with no gene match: 9. The CDR3 covers 15 residues. Per germline, CDR1 SGHDN and CDR2 FVKESK. Here the CDR3 reads CASSPLGGRGNEQFF. The CDR3 DNA reads TGTGCCAGCAGCCCCTTGGGTGGGAGGGGCAATGAGCAGTTCTTC.

The chain employs TRBV7-9 and TRBJ1-1, with D perhaps matching TRBD1 (5 bases). CDR1 SEHNR and CDR2 FQNEAQ come from the germline V gene (reference sequence). The CDR3 runs 13 residues. V was trimmed by 6 bases and J by 4 bases, leaving 12 bases between them. The CDR3 bases are TGTGCCAGCAGTGGGCAGGGCGGCACTGAAGCTTTCTTT. This gives the protein CASSGQGGTEAFF.

The CDR3 spells CASSPGGPDTQYF. The CDR3 region has the DNA TGTGCCAGTAGTCCCGGAGGGCCAGATACGCAGTATTTT. The V and J genes are TRBV19 and TRBJ2-3; D might be TRBD2 (6 bases). The V gene's germline CDR1 is LNHDA and CDR2 SQIVND (reference sequence). V was trimmed by 5 bases and J by 4 bases, leaving 10 bases between them. The CDR3 loop spans 13 amino acids.

V usage is TRBV6-5 and J usage is TRBJ2-2; D gene unclear. CDR3 size: 12 residues. Trimming shortened V by 6 bases and J by 8 bases, and 10 bases separated the two germline ends. From germline, CDR1 is MNHEY and CDR2 SVGAGI. CDR3 nucleotides: TGTGCCAGCAGCGGCTCCTCGGGGGAGCTGTTTTTT. It is translated as CASSGSSGELFF.